The entry below gives a single TCR beta chain sequence along with its context. The sample is drawn from a study of blood T cell repertoires in COVID-19. About the study: Sites across the United States, Italy and Spain contributed samples from acute and convalescent COVID-19. T cells, B-cell-depleted T cells, or PBMCs supplied cDNA or gDNA.

Original processing methods: The assay estimated nucleated cells by amplifying reference gene primers. The protocol was immunoSEQ multiplex PCR, while the TCRdb copy is restricted to in-frame clones and leaves out a portion. V, J and clone size reflect that table, while D and trimming were determined from the DNA. The data contain about 54,000 clones, about nine tenths of them singletons. The sequencing sample was made of peripheral blood. The source is a woman in her forties with active COVID-19.

CDR3 nucleotide sequence: TGCGCCAGCAGCTTGGAGGAACAGGCGTACCAAGAGACCCAGTACTTC. Translated: CASSLEEQAYQETQYF. The V gene is TRBV5-1, the J gene TRBJ2-5; the D gene is possibly TRBD1 (5 bases). V was trimmed by 0 bases and J by 0 bases, leaving 12 bases between them. CDR1 is SGHRS and CDR2 is YFSETQ in the germline V gene. The CDR3 is made up of 16 amino acids.